In its sample, the clone carrying this TCR beta chain was seen a few times. Germline assignment: CDR1 MNHEY and CDR2 SMNVEV (reference sequence). V was trimmed by 2 bases and J by 7 bases, leaving 12 bases between them. The CDR3 has 14 amino acids. These data belong to a study of shared clonotypes between healthy human individuals. Sequencing used immunoSEQ multiplex PCR; TCRdb keeps in-frame clones, though not all of them. The sample lists about 120,000 clones; under 70% were seen once. This rearrangement joins TRBV27 to TRBJ2-1, with D unresolved. Sequenced material: memory CD8+ T cells sorted from blood. Subset of the sample: CD45RO+ cells pooled with CCR7-negative TemRA cells. The origin of this receptor is a woman younger than 45 in good health. The CDR3 loop is CASSLGVAGNEQFF. The CDR3 bases are TGTGCCAGCAGTTTAGGGGTAGCCGGGAATGAGCAGTTCTTC.